The clone carrying this T cell receptor (beta chain) was observed at least ten times. Its specificity is unknown. A NOSPECS grade of at least 4, a Clinical Activity Score of at least 3 and duration under 3 months were recorded in ophthalmopathy patients. This record comes from a study of T cells in Graves' hyperthyroidism and ophthalmopathy. Study findings and constraints: Also found in blood were most expanded thyroid clonotypes above 0.001. Ophthalmopathy could be told apart from stable hyperthyroidism with a 13 V-J model.

From RNA transcripts, TCR beta CDR3 regions were amplified. When the TCR CDR3 underwent first-round RT-PCR, the HTBI primer set was used. Using its own MiXCR run on the multiplex PCR reads, TCRdb lists one record per CDR3 protein. The table lists 450,000 to 550,000 distinct CDR3 sequences, approximately 25% of them singletons. Trimming cost V 2 bases and J 1 base, with 8 bases left between them. Germline CDR1 and CDR2: SGHVS and FQNEAQ. CDR3 size: 14 residues. The gene calls are TRBV7-8 and TRBJ1-1; D unclear. The receptor was isolated from a woman aged 30 to 39 with Graves' ophthalmopathy. The sample consisted of blood. The CDR3 DNA reads as TGTGCCAGCAGCTTACCCAACCCGAACACTGAAGCTTTCTTT. Amino acid sequence: CASSLPNPNTEAFF.